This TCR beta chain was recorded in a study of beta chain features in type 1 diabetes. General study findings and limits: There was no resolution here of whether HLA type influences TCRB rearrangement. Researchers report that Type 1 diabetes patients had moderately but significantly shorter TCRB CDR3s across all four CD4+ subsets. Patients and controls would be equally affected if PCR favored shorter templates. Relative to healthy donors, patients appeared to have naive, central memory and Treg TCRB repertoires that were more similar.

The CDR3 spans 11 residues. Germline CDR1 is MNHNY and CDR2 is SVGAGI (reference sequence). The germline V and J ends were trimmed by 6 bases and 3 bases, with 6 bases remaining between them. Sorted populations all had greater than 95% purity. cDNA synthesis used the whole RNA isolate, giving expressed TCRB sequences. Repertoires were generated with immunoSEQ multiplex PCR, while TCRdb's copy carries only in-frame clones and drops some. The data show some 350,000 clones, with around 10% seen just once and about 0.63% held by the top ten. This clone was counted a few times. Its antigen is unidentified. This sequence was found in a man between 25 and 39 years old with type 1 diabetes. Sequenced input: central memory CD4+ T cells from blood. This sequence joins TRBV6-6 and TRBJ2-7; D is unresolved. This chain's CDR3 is CASSRYYEQYF. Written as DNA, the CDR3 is TGTGCCAGCAGCAGATACTACGAGCAGTACTTC.